This T cell receptor beta chain was identified during a study of T cell repertoires in cytomegalovirus infection. The wider study: Public TCR beta signatures were indicative of both CMV infection and a matching HLA type. Study-level results: Totalled public TCR beta family frequency picked out people who carried CMV plus the relevant HLA. Predominance within the ex vivo response was attributable to HLA-C-restricted CMV-specific TCR beta clonotypes.

This clonotype appeared many times. Its specificity is unknown. This CDR3 comprises 11 residues. The ends were cut back, 8 bases at V and 2 bases at J, with 6 bases in the middle. TCRdb ran MiXCR on the reads and lists one entry per CDR3 protein. The sample contains 450,000 to 600,000 distinct CDR3 sequences, roughly 12% of which appear only once. V usage is TRBV12-3 or TRBV12-4 and J usage is TRBJ1-2; tentative D call: TRBD1 (5 bases). Input material: PBMCs. This clonotype was sampled from a human donor in good health (CMV status not recorded). Some clones in this sample may be carry-over from other donors' samples. The CDR3 DNA reads as TGTGCCAGCTCAGGGAACTATGGCTACACCTTC. It specifies CASSGNYGYTF.